Listed below are T cell receptor beta chains from one sample, sequenced in a study of Ad26.COV2.S vaccination and SARS-CoV-2 variants. Data came from immunoSEQ multiplex PCR; TCRdb stores just in-frame clones and leaves some out. Of more than 300,000 clones in the sample, approximately 86% were seen once. The input for sequencing was peripheral blood, taken in a trial of Ad26.COV2.S vaccine versus placebo. These receptors were obtained from a person between 18 and 59 years old who received the Ad26.COV2.S COVID-19 vaccine or a placebo. Each CDR3 is given with its conserved first and last residue. The D gene is left open where the match is weak. Some rows have no size entry. The others give once, few or many, or a class for an expanded clone.

CDR3 length	V gene	D gene	J gene	clone size	CDR3 protein	CDR3 DNA
14	TRBV13	TRBD1	TRBJ1-2	-	CASSLQGAVYGYTF	TGTGCCAGCAGCTTACAGGGGGCGGTTTATGGCTACACCTTC
15	TRBV5-1	TRBD1	TRBJ1-1	-	CASSRGGDRGTEAFF	TGCGCCAGCAGCCGGGGAGGGGACAGGGGAACTGAAGCTTTCTTT
12	TRBV2	-	TRBJ1-1	-	CASSLGNTEAFF	TGTGCCAGCAGCCTGGGGAACACTGAAGCTTTCTTT
14	TRBV2	TRBD2	TRBJ2-7	-	CASKRAGLSYEQYF	TGTGCCAGCAAGAGAGCGGGACTCTCCTACGAGCAGTACTTC
13	TRBV5-1	-	TRBJ2-3	-	CASSEGGSDTQYF	TGCGCCAGCAGCGAGGGGGGTTCAGATACGCAGTATTTT
17	TRBV7-9	TRBD2	TRBJ2-3	-	CASSSKGLAESTDTQYF	TGTGCCAGCAGCAGCAAGGGACTAGCGGAGAGCACAGATACGCAGTATTTT
12	TRBV7-8	-	TRBJ1-5	few	CASSLSNQPQHF	TGTGCCAGCAGCTTAAGCAATCAGCCCCAGCATTTT
14	TRBV28	TRBD1	TRBJ1-2	-	CASRTGGGGYGYTF	TGTGCCAGCAGGACCGGAGGGGGCGGATATGGCTACACCTTC
15	TRBV27	-	TRBJ2-7	-	CASSLSGGLSYEQYF	TGTGCCAGCAGTTTATCTGGCGGGCTCTCCTACGAGCAGTACTTC
14	TRBV5-4	-	TRBJ1-6	-	CASSLDGVNSPLHF	TGTGCCAGCAGCTTGGACGGGGTGAATTCACCCCTCCACTTT
18	TRBV10-3	TRBD1	TRBJ1-5	-	CAISDTDRWTGDNQPQHF	TGTGCCATCAGTGACACCGATCGTTGGACAGGGGATAATCAGCCCCAGCATTTT
14	TRBV19	TRBD1	TRBJ1-4	once	CASRPTGRMKKLFF	TGTGCCAGTAGACCGACAGGGCGTATGAAAAAACTGTTTTTT
15	TRBV1	-	TRBJ2-3	-	CTSGQRGGSTDTQYF	TGCACCAGCGGCCAACGTGGGGGCAGCACAGATACGCAGTATTTT